These 20 T cell receptor beta chains were all obtained from the same sample, sequenced in a study of blood T cell repertoires in COVID-19. Profiled with immunoSEQ multiplex PCR; TCRdb holds only in-frame clones, not every one. Here the sample spans 130,000 or so clones, about 83% being singletons. Sequenced input: peripheral blood. The receptors were gathered from a woman between 50 and 59 years old with acute or convalescent COVID-19.

This chain joins TRBV19 and TRBJ1-3; D may be TRBD1 (5 bases). Trimming pared 10 bases from V and 3 bases from J, leaving 10 bases between. The CDR3 totals 12 residues. CDR1 is LNHDA, CDR2 SQIVND, per germline (reference sequence). The CDR3 region is CATGGGGNTIYF. CDR3 coding DNA: TGTGCCACCGGGGGGGGTGGAAACACCATATATTTT.

This clone was seen once. J is TRBJ2-7 and V is TRBV7-9; TRBD2 matches 8 bases. Germline values: CDR1 SEHNR, CDR2 FQNEAQ (reference sequence). Unmatched junction bases numbered 6, after V lost 3 bases and J lost 5 bases. The CDR3 has 14 amino acids. The CDR3 DNA is TGTGCCAGCAGCTTCGAGCGGGAGATCGACGAGCAGTACTTC. Protein sequence: CASSFEREIDEQYF. The full variable domain, completed using reference TRBV7-9 and TRBJ2-7, is DTGVSQNPRHKITKRGQNVTFRCDPISEHNRLYWYRQTLGQGPEFLTYFQNEAQLEKSRLLSDRFSAERPKGSFSTLEIQRTEQGDSAMYLCASSFEREIDEQYFGPGTRLTVT.

Points on this clone: The sample carries other DNA sequences with the same CDR3. The chain links TRBV5-1 to TRBJ2-1; D is possibly TRBD1 (6 bases). The V gene lost 0 bases and the J gene lost 2 bases, with 9 bases spanning the gap. The CDR3 spans 15 residues. CDR1 and CDR2 from the germline V gene are SGHRS and YFSETQ. The CDR3 reads CASSLGQGPYNEQFF. Here the CDR3 DNA reads TGCGCCAGCAGCTTGGGTCAGGGGCCCTACAATGAGCAGTTCTTC.

The chain links TRBV10-3 to TRBJ1-1, with D perhaps TRBD1 (6 bases). Germline CDR1 reads ENHRY; CDR2 reads SYGVKD. The CDR3 length is 13 residues. With 4 bases removed from V and 10 bases from J, the gap between germline ends came to 16 bases. The CDR3 bases are TGTGCCATCAGTGTTAGGGGGGAGGGCGGAGCTTTCTTT. It translates to CAISVRGEGGAFF.

This clone was seen once. The chain combines TRBV19 with TRBJ2-2, with D perhaps TRBD1 (5 bases). The germline V and J ends were trimmed by 3 bases and 5 bases, with 13 bases remaining between them. There are 15 residues in the CDR3. Germline CDR1 LNHDA, CDR2 SQIVND (reference sequence). The CDR3 sequence is CASSIQGTRTGELFF. In nucleotides, the CDR3 is TGTGCCAGTAGTATTCAGGGTACGCGAACCGGGGAGCTGTTTTTT.

This chain connects TRBV19 to TRBJ1-5; the match to TRBD1 covers 12 bases. J gave up 3 bases and V 7 bases, and 13 bases lay outside the gene matches. The CDR3 has 18 amino acids. Germline V gives CDR1 LNHDA, CDR2 SQIVND (reference sequence). CDR3 amino acids: CASTPGGQGALYNQPQHF. The CDR3 region has the DNA TGTGCCAGTACCCCTGGGGGACAGGGGGCCCTGTACAATCAGCCCCAGCATTTT.

V usage is TRBV7-8 and J usage is TRBJ1-6; the D is unclear. CDR3 length: 16 residues. Germline V CDR1 and CDR2: SGHVS, FQNEAQ. V gave up 1 base and J gave up 4 bases, with 11 bases separating them. CDR3 bases: TGTGCCAGCAGCTTAGAAGGACTGAGTTATAATTCACCCCTCCACTTT. This gives the protein CASSLEGLSYNSPLHF.

The chain uses TRBV7-8 and TRBJ1-3; D not certain. There are 15 residues in the CDR3. V lost 2 bases to trimming and J lost 4 bases, with 12 bases between them. CDR1 is SGHVS, CDR2 FQNEAQ, per germline. The CDR3 bases are TGTGCCAGCAGCTTACCCGCCTCCGGGGGAAACACCATATATTTT. It codes for CASSLPASGGNTIYF.

The chain combines TRBV7-2 with TRBJ1-2; 10 bases fit TRBD1. The germline gives CDR1 SGHTA, CDR2 FQGNSA. This CDR3 spans 13 amino acids. V trimming: 1 base; J trimming: 8 bases; junction bases outside the gene matches: 1. The CDR3 DNA reads TGTGCCAGCAGCTTAGGGGACAGGGGAGGCTACACCTTC. Protein: CASSLGDRGGYTF.

The CDR3 DNA reads TGTGCCAGCAGCTTAAGGTTTAGGGGACAGGGAACCGGGGAGCTGTTTTTT. Translation: CASSLRFRGQGTGELFF. The chain carries TRBV7-8 and TRBJ2-2, with 9 bases that match TRBD1. The CDR3 length is 17 residues. Trimming took 2 bases from V and 5 from J; bases not matched to a gene: 9. CDR1 is SGHVS, CDR2 FQNEAQ, per germline.

The rearrangement uses TRBV19 and TRBJ1-4; 10 bases match TRBD1. Per germline, CDR1 LNHDA and CDR2 SQIVND (reference sequence). The CDR3 runs to 14 residues. The trim removed 8 bases at V and 6 bases at J, leaving 6 bases unmatched. The CDR3 nucleotides are TGTGCCAGTCAACCGGGACAGGGGTATGAAAAACTGTTTTTT. It is translated as CASQPGQGYEKLFF.

In its sample, this clone was seen a few times. The chain couples TRBV11-2 to TRBJ2-3, with 8 bases aligning to TRBD2. V gave up 6 bases and J gave up 6 bases; unmatched junction bases: 20. The CDR3 length is 18 residues. Germline V lookup: CDR1 SGHAT, CDR2 FQNNGV. The chain's CDR3 is CASSQGLAGSFLRDTQYF. The CDR3 nucleotides read TGTGCCAGCAGTCAGGGGCTAGCGGGTTCATTTCTGCGGGATACGCAGTATTTT. The full variable domain, completed using reference TRBV11-2 and TRBJ2-3, is EAGVAQSPRYKIIEKRQSVAFWCNPISGHATLYWYQQILGQGPKLLIQFQNNGVVDDSQLPKDRFSAERLKGVDSTLKIQPAKLEDSAVYLCASSQGLAGSFLRDTQYFGPGTRLTVL.

This chain joins TRBV19 and TRBJ2-1, with 7 bases that match TRBD2. V shed 0 bases, J shed 8 bases, and the junction held 10 bases outside the gene matches. CDR3 length: 16 residues. The V gene's germline CDR1 is LNHDA and CDR2 SQIVND (reference sequence). CDR3 amino acids: CASSIDVLAPWDEQFF. CDR3 nucleotides: TGTGCCAGTAGTATAGATGTACTAGCGCCGTGGGATGAGCAGTTCTTC.

J is TRBJ1-2 and V is TRBV24-1; no clear D gene. This CDR3 comprises 14 residues. Germline assignment: CDR1 KGHDR and CDR2 SFDVKD. V was pared by 4 bases and J by 0 bases, with 8 bases between. The CDR3, as DNA: TGTGCCACCAGTGACTCCCTCTCTAACTATGGCTACACCTTC. Residues: CATSDSLSNYGYTF.

This clone is a singleton in its sample. The J gene is TRBJ2-7, the V gene TRBV15, with D possibly being TRBD2 (6 bases). The CDR3 extends over 16 amino acids. Trimming stripped 0 bases from V and 0 bases from J, with 12 bases between. Germline CDR1 and CDR2: LNHNV and YYDKDF (reference sequence). Here the CDR3 DNA reads TGTGCCACCAGCAGAGATAGGGGACTGACCTCCTACGAGCAGTACTTC. Translating gives CATSRDRGLTSYEQYF.

CDR3 sequence: CASSTQGTEAFF. The CDR3 region has the DNA TGTGCCAGCTCAACGCAGGGAACTGAAGCTTTCTTT. V usage is TRBV18 and J usage is TRBJ1-1; D possibly corresponds to TRBD1 (5 bases). V lost 5 bases, J lost 5 bases, and 9 bases lay in between. Germline CDR1 and CDR2: KGHSH and LQKENI. This CDR3 region has 12 residues.

This clone was found a few times. The V and J genes are TRBV27 and TRBJ2-1; no clear D. The length of the CDR3 is 13 residues. Trimming took off 2 bases at V and 6 bases at J, with 8 bases between the two ends. CDR1 MNHEY and CDR2 SMNVEV come from the germline V gene (reference sequence). CDR3: CASSLSSGNEQFF. The CDR3 DNA reads as TGTGCCAGCAGTTTAAGTTCGGGCAATGAGCAGTTCTTC.

This sequence joins TRBV13 and TRBJ2-2; D not certain. From germline, CDR1 is PRHDT and CDR2 FYEKMQ (reference sequence). V dropped 7 bases and J dropped 4 bases, with 13 bases sitting between them. This CDR3 is built from 14 residues. The CDR3 nucleotides are TGTGCCAGCACTACTGGGCAGTCCACCGGGGAGCTGTTTTTT. Translation: CASTTGQSTGELFF.

The chain has TRBV18 and TRBJ2-7; D gene unclear. Germline V gene lookup returns CDR1 KGHSH and CDR2 LQKENI. Trimming took off 3 bases at V and 6 bases at J, with 9 bases between the two ends. This CDR3 has 12 residues. Here the CDR3 reads CASSPTDGEQYF. The CDR3 DNA sequence: TGTGCCAGCTCACCCACAGACGGCGAGCAGTACTTC. The full variable domain, its missing parts supplied by reference TRBV18 and TRBJ2-7, is NAGVMQNPRHLVRRRGQEARLRCSPMKGHSHVYWYRQLPEEGLKFMVYLQKENIIDESGMPKERFSAEFPKEGPSILRIQQVVRGDSAAYFCASSPTDGEQYFGPGTRLTVT.

The chain uses TRBV29-1 and TRBJ2-3; the match to TRBD1 covers 7 bases. Trimming took 6 bases from V and 1 from J; bases not matched to a gene: 4. Per germline, CDR1 SQVTM and CDR2 ANQGSEA. The length of the CDR3 is 13 residues. In nucleotides, the CDR3 is TGCAGCGTCCCCGGGACAGGCACAGATACGCAGTATTTT. This gives the protein CSVPGTGTDTQYF.